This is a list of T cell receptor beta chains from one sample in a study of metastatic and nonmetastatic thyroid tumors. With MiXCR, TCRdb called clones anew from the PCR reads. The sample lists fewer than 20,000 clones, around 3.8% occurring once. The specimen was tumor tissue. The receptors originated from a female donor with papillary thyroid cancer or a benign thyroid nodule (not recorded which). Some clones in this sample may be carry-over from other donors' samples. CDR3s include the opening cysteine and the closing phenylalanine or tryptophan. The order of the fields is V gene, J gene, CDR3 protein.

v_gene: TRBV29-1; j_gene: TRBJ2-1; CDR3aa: CSVDYGLSEQFF
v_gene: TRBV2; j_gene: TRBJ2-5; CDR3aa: CASSSGRAVETQYF
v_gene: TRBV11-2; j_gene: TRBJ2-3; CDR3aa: CASSSTHMESTDTQYF
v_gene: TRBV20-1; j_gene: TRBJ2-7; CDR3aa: CSARDYAGDIEQYF
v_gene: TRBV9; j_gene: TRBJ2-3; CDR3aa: CASSTSGLATDTQYF
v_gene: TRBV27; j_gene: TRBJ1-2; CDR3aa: CASSLLTPGTVYGYTF
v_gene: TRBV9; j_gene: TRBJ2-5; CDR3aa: CASSVEGDRQETQYF
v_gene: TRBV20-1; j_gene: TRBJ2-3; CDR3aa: CSARDRREPADTQYF
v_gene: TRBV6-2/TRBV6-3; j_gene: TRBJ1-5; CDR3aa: CASSGSGNQPQHF
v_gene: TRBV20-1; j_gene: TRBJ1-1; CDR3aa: CIARDPGRSNTEAFF
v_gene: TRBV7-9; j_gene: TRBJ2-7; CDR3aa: CASSLGGPGNEQYF
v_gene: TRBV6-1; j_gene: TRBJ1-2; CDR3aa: CASKTRQGAYYGYTF
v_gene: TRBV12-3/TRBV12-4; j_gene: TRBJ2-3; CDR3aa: CASSHSGRADTQYF
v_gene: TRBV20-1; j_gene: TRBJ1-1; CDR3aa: CSAIDRTDEAFF
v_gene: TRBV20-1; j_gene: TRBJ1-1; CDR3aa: CSASPYGQIEAFF
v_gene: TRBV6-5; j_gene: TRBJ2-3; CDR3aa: CASSHYPGLKDTQYF
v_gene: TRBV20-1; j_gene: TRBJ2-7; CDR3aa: CSARGESRYEQYF
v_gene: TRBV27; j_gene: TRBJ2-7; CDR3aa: CASSLSRTAGGEQYF
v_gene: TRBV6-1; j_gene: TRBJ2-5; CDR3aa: CASSSTGWLETQYF
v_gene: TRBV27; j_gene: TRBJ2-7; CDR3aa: CASSYGTGISYEQYF
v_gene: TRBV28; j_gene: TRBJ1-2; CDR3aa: CASSLVQEGYGYTF
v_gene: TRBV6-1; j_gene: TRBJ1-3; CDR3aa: CASSVQTTGNTIYF
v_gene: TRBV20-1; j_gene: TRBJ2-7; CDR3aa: CSARDLAGAKEQYF
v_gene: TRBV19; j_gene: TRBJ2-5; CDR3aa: CASSISGASGTQYF
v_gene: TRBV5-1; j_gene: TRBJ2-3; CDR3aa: CASSLVLAGADTQYF